The clone carrying this T cell receptor (beta chain) was counted at least ten times. Antigen specificity is unknown. Time point defined: patch test 2, 6 weeks after DPC sensitization. Regarding treatment: therapeutic diphenylcyclopropenone sensitization with weekly scalp DPC. This specimen belongs to a study of human T cells and chemical hapten exposure. At the level of the study: After 6 days, upper back 0.01% DPC patch tests were scored. Patients, chiefly female, had alopecia areata, totalis or universalis. Study-wide results and caveats: No shift was seen in TCRs above 1 in 1000 frequency with DPC sensitization. Expanded TCRs made up significantly more big CDR3 similarity clusters than controls did.

CDR1 SQVTM and CDR2 ANQGSEA come from the germline V gene. Trimming removed 4 bases from V and 5 bases from J; junction bases left unmatched: 6. The CDR3 covers 13 residues. TCRdb fed the RACE reads into MiXCR, producing one record per CDR3 protein. The data hold more than 85,000 distinct CDR3 sequences, with roughly 9% observed a single time. The receptor was derived from a woman in her thirties or forties with alopecia areata. Some clones in this sample may be carry-over from other donors' samples. The rearrangement uses TRBV29-1 and TRBJ2-5; 8 positions agree with TRBD1. This sample comprised whole blood, obtained in connection with sensitization to the hapten diphenylcyclopropenone (DPC). CDR3 nucleotide sequence: TGCAGCGTTGCCGTCAGGGGGCACGAGACCCAGTACTTC. Its translation is CSVAVRGHETQYF.